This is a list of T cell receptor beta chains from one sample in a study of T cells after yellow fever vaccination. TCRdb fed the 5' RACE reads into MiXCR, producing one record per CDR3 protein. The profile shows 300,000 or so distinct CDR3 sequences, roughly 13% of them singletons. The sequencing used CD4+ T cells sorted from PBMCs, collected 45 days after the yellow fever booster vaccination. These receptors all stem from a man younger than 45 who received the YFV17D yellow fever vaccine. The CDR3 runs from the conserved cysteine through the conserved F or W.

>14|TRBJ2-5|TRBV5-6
CASSLWLTQEIQYF
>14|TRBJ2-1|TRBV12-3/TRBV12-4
CASSYSFRFNEQFF
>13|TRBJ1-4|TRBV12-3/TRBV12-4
CASSLGGGEKLFF
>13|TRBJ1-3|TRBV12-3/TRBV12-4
CASTSGTENTIYF
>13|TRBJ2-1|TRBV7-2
CASSFRAGNEQFF
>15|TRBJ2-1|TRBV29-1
CSVGAVLAVYNEQFF
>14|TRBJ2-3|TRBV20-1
CSARKRGGTDTQYF
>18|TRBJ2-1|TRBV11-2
CASSSTMGAGVHYNEQFF
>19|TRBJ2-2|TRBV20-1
CSAKVRRDRGLKNTGELFF
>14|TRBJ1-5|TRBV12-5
CASGLGGPHQPQHF
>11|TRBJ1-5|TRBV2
CASKAEEPQHF
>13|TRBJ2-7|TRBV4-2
CASSHDRAYEQYF
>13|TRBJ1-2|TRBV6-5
CASSYTGGYGYTF
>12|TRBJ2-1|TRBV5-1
CASRYPSDEQFF
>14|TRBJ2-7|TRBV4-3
CASSQELAGREQYF
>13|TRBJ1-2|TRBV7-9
CASSFDETDGYTF
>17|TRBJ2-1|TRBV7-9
CASSLGGVRSSYNEQFF
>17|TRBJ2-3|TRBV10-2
CASSVYSGSRGTDTQYF
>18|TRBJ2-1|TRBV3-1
CASSQPGLAGGPRNEQFF
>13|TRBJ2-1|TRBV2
CALKGSDYNEQFF
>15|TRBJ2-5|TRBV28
CASSSPGRSQETQYF
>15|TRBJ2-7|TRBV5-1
CASSLVGTTPYEQYF
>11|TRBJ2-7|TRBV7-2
CASTIEHEQYF
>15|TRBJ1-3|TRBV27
CASSFAGNSGNTIYF